A selection of T cell receptor beta chains follows, all from one sample in a study of T-cell reconstitution after alpha-beta-depleted transplantation in children. TCRdb ran MiXCR on the PCR reads and lists one entry per CDR3 protein. The table shows about 580,000 distinct CDR3 sequences, with roughly 23% occurring only once. The specimen was PBMCs, mostly from graft donor cells, collected 360 days after TCRalphabeta/CD19-depleted stem cell transplant. The receptor source for this set is a boy less than two years old who had a stem cell transplant for acute myeloid leukemia, so the T cells may come from the graft donor. CDR3s include the opening cysteine and the closing phenylalanine or tryptophan. Size values are once, few and many counts, or a class for expanded clones, and some rows have none.

clone_size j_call v_call cdr3_aa
- TRBJ2-1 TRBV18 CASSPSRLAGAYNEQFF
few TRBJ2-1 TRBV5-1 CASSNTGGRRNEQFF
many TRBJ2-6 TRBV11-2 CASSLGSGSGANVLTF
few TRBJ2-4 TRBV12-3/TRBV12-4 CASSPGLAGGKNIQYF
many TRBJ2-5 TRBV11-2 CASSLGQGALGEETQYF
- TRBJ2-5 TRBV9 CASSVTTGHPGETQYF
few TRBJ2-7 TRBV20-1 CSATGDEYSYEQYF
- TRBJ1-4 TRBV7-2 CASSNRQRSQKLFF
- TRBJ2-3 TRBV20-1 CSAPLWSTDTQYF
many TRBJ1-5 TRBV12-3/TRBV12-4 CASSRFTGDGQPQHF
- TRBJ1-5 TRBV12-3/TRBV12-4 CASSATGGHQPQHF
- TRBJ2-1 TRBV20-1 CSAPYGGEQFF
many TRBJ2-1 TRBV28 CASSPWTSGDNEQFF
many TRBJ1-2 TRBV12-3/TRBV12-4 CASSLVRGNSYTF
- TRBJ1-2 TRBV20-1 CSARDGGTANYGYTF
- TRBJ2-5 TRBV5-1 CASSHTSGGDQTQYF
- TRBJ2-5 TRBV6-6 CASHGTFQETQYF
few TRBJ2-3 TRBV9 CASSVGGTGRPGRDTQYF
many TRBJ1-2 TRBV12-3/TRBV12-4 CASSLSSTKGYTF
many TRBJ2-4 TRBV29-1 CSVAATENIQYF
many TRBJ2-4 TRBV12-3/TRBV12-4 CASSFVDAGGNIQYF
few TRBJ2-3 TRBV27 CASSFFSGGPSTDTQYF
many TRBJ1-1 TRBV20-1 CSARDLGGVDTEAFF
few TRBJ1-3 TRBV29-1 CSASQVGAGNTIYF
- TRBJ1-2 TRBV2 CASSARAGYGYTF
few TRBJ2-7 TRBV25-1 CASSEYSATYEQYF
many TRBJ2-1 TRBV4-3 CASSQDPGYGLVPYNEQFF
- TRBJ2-2 TRBV11-2 CASSLQEGTGELFF
many TRBJ2-3 TRBV12-3/TRBV12-4 CASSPFDRGADTQYF
- TRBJ1-1 TRBV27 CASSPGAGRGTEAFF
- TRBJ1-1 TRBV6-2/TRBV6-3 CASSYSQVSNTEAFF
- TRBJ2-1 TRBV7-6 CASSLKWGSYNEQFF
many TRBJ1-1 TRBV3-1 CASSPGTRVNTEAFF
- TRBJ2-4 TRBV12-3/TRBV12-4 CASNRRGKNIQYF
- TRBJ1-3 TRBV4-1 CASSQEGAGFLSGNTIYF
few TRBJ2-1 TRBV5-1 CASSLVAREQFF
many TRBJ1-2 TRBV7-8 CASSLGGVVRREGDYGYTF
many TRBJ1-2 TRBV29-1 CSVVSGANYGYTF
few TRBJ2-3 TRBV20-1 CSADPSGTYTDTQYF